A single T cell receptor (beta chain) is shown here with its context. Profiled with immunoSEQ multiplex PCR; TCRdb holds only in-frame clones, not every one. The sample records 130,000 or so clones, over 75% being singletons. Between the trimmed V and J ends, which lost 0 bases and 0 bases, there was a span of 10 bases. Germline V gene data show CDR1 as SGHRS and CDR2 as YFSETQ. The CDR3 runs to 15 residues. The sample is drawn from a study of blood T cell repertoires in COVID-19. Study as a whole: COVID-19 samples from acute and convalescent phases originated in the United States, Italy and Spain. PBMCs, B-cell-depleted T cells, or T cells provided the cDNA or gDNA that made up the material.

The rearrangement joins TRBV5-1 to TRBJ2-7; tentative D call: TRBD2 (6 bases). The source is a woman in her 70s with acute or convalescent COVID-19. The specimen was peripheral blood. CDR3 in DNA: TGCGCCAGCAGCTTGGGATCCGGGAGCTCCTACGAGCAGTACTTC. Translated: CASSLGSGSSYEQYF.